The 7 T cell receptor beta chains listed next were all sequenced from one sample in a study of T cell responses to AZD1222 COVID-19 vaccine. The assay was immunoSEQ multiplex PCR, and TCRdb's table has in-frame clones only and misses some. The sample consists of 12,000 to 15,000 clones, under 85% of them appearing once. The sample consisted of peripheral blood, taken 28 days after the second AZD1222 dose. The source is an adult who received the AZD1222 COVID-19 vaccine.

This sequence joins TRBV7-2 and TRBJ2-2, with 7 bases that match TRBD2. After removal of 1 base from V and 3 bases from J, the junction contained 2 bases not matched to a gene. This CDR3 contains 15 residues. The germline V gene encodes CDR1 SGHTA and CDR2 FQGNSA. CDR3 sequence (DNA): TGTGCCAGCAGCTTAGAAGGGAGGGACACCGGGGAGCTGTTTTTT. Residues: CASSLEGRDTGELFF.

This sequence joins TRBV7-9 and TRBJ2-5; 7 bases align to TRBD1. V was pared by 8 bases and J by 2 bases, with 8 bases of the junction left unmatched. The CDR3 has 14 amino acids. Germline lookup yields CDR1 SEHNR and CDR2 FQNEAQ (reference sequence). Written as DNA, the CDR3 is TGTGCCAGCGCGATGGGGACAGAACAAGAGACCCAGTACTTC. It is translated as CASAMGTEQETQYF. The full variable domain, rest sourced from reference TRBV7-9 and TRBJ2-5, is DTGVSQNPRHKITKRGQNVTFRCDPISEHNRLYWYRQTLGQGPEFLTYFQNEAQLEKSRLLSDRFSAERPKGSFSTLEIQRTEQGDSAMYLCASAMGTEQETQYFGPGTRLLVL.

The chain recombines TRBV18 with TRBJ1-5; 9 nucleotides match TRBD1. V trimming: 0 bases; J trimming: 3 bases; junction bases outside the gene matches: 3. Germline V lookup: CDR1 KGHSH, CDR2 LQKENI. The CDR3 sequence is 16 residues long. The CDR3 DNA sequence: TGTGCCAGCTCACCACCGGGACAGGGTACCAATCAGCCCCAGCATTTT. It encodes CASSPPGQGTNQPQHF.

CDR3: CASSDLGAVSEQFF. The CDR3 DNA follows: TGTGCCAGCAGTGATCTGGGGGCGGTAAGTGAGCAGTTCTTC. The chain uses TRBV6-4 and TRBJ2-1, with D possibly TRBD1 on 6 matching bases. Germline lookup yields CDR1 MRHNA and CDR2 SNTAGT. Trimming took off 3 bases at V and 9 bases at J, with 15 bases between the two ends. There are 14 residues in the CDR3.

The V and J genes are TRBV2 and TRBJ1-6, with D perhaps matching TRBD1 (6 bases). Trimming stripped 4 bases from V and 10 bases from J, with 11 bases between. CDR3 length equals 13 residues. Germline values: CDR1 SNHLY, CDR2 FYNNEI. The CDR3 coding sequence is TGTGCCAGCAGTGCGGGGGGCGGGTCACCCCTCCACTTT. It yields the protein CASSAGGGSPLHF.

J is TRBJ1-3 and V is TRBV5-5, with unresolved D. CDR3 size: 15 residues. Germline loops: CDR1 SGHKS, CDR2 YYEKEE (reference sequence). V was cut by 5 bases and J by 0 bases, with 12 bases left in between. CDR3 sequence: CASSLKDGSGNTIYF. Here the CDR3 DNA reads TGTGCCAGCAGTCTTAAAGATGGCTCTGGAAACACCATATATTTT.

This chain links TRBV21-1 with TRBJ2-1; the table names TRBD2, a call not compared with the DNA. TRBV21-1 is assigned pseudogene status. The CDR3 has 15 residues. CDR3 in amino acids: CASRKTGTSGFEQFF. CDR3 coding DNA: TGTGCCAGCAGAAAAACCGGGACTAGTGGTTTTGAGCAGTTCTTC.